This TCR beta chain originates from a study of T cell repertoires in ileal Crohn's disease. Time point: inflamed ileum from the surgical specimen. The data were produced by immunoSEQ multiplex PCR, yet TCRdb's version contains in-frame clones alone and is incomplete. The sample consists of 6,400 or so clones, approximately 82% of them appearing once. Germline V CDR1 and CDR2: SGHNT, YYREEE (reference sequence). J was trimmed by 5 bases and V by 5 bases; bases with no gene match: 6. The CDR3 totals 13 residues. Source material: ileal tissue. The receptor comes from an adult with Crohn's disease. This chain joins TRBV5-4 and TRBJ1-1; 7 bases are shared with TRBD1. DNA for the CDR3: TGTGCCAGCAGGGTAGACAGGGTTACTGAAGCTTTCTTT. This translates into CASRVDRVTEAFF.